Sequencing of this T cell receptor beta chain was carried out in a study of CD8 T cells in Susac syndrome. RNA, at about 0.5 to 1 ug, was reverse transcribed with random hexamers. An immunoSEQ multiplex PCR amplified TCR beta CDR3 over 54 Vbeta and 13 Jbeta. Using its own MiXCR run on the immunoSEQ multiplex PCR reads, TCRdb lists one record per CDR3 protein. The sample has 150,000 to 160,000 distinct CDR3 sequences, 95% seen once. Trimming stripped 5 bases from V and 4 bases from J, with 11 bases between. The CDR3 length is 13 residues. From blood CD8+ and CD4+ T cells, TCR beta sequences were generated. CD8+ and CD4+ T cells were negatively isolated; TEMRA cells were FACS-enriched.

Specimen: CD8+ T cells from PBMCs. The gene calls are TRBV12-3 or TRBV12-4 and TRBJ1-2; D is possibly TRBD1 (5 bases). The sequence derives from a human donor with multiple sclerosis. The CDR3 reads CASSPRGAYGYTF. The CDR3 DNA follows: TGTGCCAGCAGTCCGAGAGGGGCCTATGGCTACACCTTC.